Given below is one T cell receptor beta chain in context. Its antigen has not been determined. Base qualities are not at hand, and no much larger clone is one base apart. Libraries were prepared through the immunoSEQ multiplex PCR assay. Per the authors' processing: A statistical classification framework was developed to diagnose cytomegalovirus status using the catalog of TCR beta chain sequences. TCRdb carries this immuneACCESS record with in-frame sequences only. Its versions omit some clonotypes, under half of them owing to an unresolved V gene in the studies checked, with the rest unexplained. V, J and clone size are taken as reported in that table, and D and trimming were inferred from the DNA itself. For this sample the table gives approximately 98,000 clones, of which around 95% were detected only once. The top ten hold roughly 0.67% of the sample. The data derive from a study of cytomegalovirus exposure and HLA in healthy donors (dated by TCRdb to between 2016 and 2019). Looking at the study overall: According to a later analysis, one platform produced both the 110 or so validation repertoires and the 666 repertoires of the first cohort. The aim of the study was to test whether cataloging public T cell receptors could identify signatures of past pathogen exposure. Besides the first cohort of 666 subjects, a separate validation cohort made up of 120 or so different subjects was used. The study combined high-throughput TCR immunosequencing, statistical association of individual TCRs with disease status, and machine learning to predict cytomegalovirus infection status. The full study reports these points: The classifier was reported to diagnose cytomegalovirus status with high specificity and sensitivity in both the original and validation cohorts. The validation cohort had no HLA typing available for a later analysis, so co-occurrence within that cohort was assessed over all 120 or so repertoires. It was suggested by the authors that the approach could potentially be generalized to other disease states and immunological phenotypes. The study listed approximately 150 TCR beta chains as associated with cytomegalovirus. In vitro tests confirmed that three of the cytomegalovirus-associated TCR beta chains recognize cytomegalovirus antigens. Subsequent analysis determined that TCRs grouped into clusters in the first cohort also showed a tendency toward co-occurrence across the roughly 130 validation repertoires, and roughly 94% of cluster scores exceeded 0. Most TCR sequences were observed very rarely across donors, whereas some public TCRs were present in many individuals.

The donors belonged to the validation cohort of over a hundred subjects, which was separate from the approximately 700-subject first cohort. The germline V gene gives CDR1 as MNHNS and CDR2 as SASEGT. V and J are truncated by 6 bases and 1 base respectively, leaving an intervening sequence of 10 bases. The CDR3 goes from the cysteine to the phenylalanine over 13 residues. The read is trimmed to its CDR3 DNA, 39 bases read in frame from base 1. The sequence derives from a woman between 18 and 29 years old in good health and CMV-seronegative. Here the chain combines TRBV6-1 and TRBJ2-7; a tentative D call is TRBD2 (6 bases match). Sequencing used PBMCs. The DNA sequence is given as TGTGCCAGCAGGGGGGGATCGTCCTACGAGCAGTACTTC. Its product reads: CASRGGSSYEQYF.